This record looks at one T cell receptor beta chain sequence and its context. The sample comes from a study of T cells in localized non-small cell lung cancer. The CDR3 contains 17 residues. Germline V CDR1 and CDR2: MNHNS, SASEGT. Losses at the gene ends were 4 bases for V and 7 bases for J; bases not matched to a gene: 15. Libraries were prepared by immunoSEQ multiplex PCR; TCRdb keeps only in-frame clonotypes and omits some of them. Of some 25,000 clones in the sample, 70% to 90% are singletons; the top ten hold 13% to 15%. The sample here was peripheral blood, taken before any cancer treatment. The receptor was derived from a female donor over 55 with stage I lung adenocarcinoma. The V gene is TRBV6-1, the J gene TRBJ1-4; 7 bases line up with TRBD1. CDR3 sequence reads: CASSGLNRQGWIEKLFF. As DNA, the CDR3 is TGTGCCAGCAGTGGACTGAACCGACAGGGTTGGATTGAAAAACTGTTTTTT.